This T cell receptor (beta chain) was sequenced during a study of T-cell reconstitution after alpha-beta-depleted transplantation in children. Study-wide findings and caveats: Diversity and T-cell counts at one year after transplant derived mostly from new T cells. At around two months after transplant, the alpha-beta T cells were reportedly derived from several hundred expanded clones that came from non-depleted graft cells. From surviving recipient T cells and thymic progenitors came the high day-60 TCRbeta diversity observed in some patients.

Preparing the TCRbeta library involved the use of unique molecular identifiers. TCRdb used MiXCR to reprocess the PCR reads, holding one entry per CDR3 protein. The data show about 250,000 distinct CDR3 sequences, roughly a quarter seen once. On this clonotype itself: As yet, its antigen is unknown.

Germline CDR1 is ENHRY and CDR2 is SYGVKD. The CDR3 covers 14 residues. V lost 7 bases, J lost 3 bases, and 4 bases stayed unmatched. Sequencing was performed on PBMCs, mostly from graft donor cells, taken 360 days after TCRalphabeta/CD19-depleted stem cell transplant. The chain is built from TRBV10-3 and TRBJ2-3, with 10 bases fitting TRBD2. The source of this sequence is a female patient aged 2 to 10 who had a stem cell transplant for congenital amegakaryocytic thrombocytopenia, so the T cells may come from the graft donor. CDR3 nucleotide sequence: TGTGCCATCACTCCTAGCGGGAGAACAGATACGCAGTATTTT. Translating gives CAITPSGRTDTQYF.